Given below is one T cell receptor beta chain in context. This clonotype was counted a few times. Its target antigen remains unknown. Base qualities are not at hand, and no much larger clone is one base apart. Per the publication, the treatment or condition label means: allogeneic hematopoietic cell transplantation with graft depleted of TCRalphabeta T cells and CD19 B cells. The transplant recipients were children given TCRalphabeta/CD19-depleted allogeneic hematopoietic cell grafts. These data belong to a study of T-cell reconstitution after alpha-beta-depleted transplantation in children listed by TCRdb under 2016. In the study overall: The study quantitatively tracked T-cell immune reconstitution after TCRalphabeta/CD19-depleted allogeneic hematopoietic cell transplantation in children using TCR repertoire profiling.

The library was prepared using PCR. This sample was sequenced with an Illumina HiSeq 2500. To normalize quantification of the TCRbeta repertoire, the TCR libraries were built with molecular barcoding that relied on unique molecular identifiers. TCRdb reworked the public reads: Q25 trimming with fastp, MiXCR clone assembly, productive beta chains retained. Entries are consolidated by CDR3 protein sequence, retaining the most common genes and DNA. The sample table shows around 600,000 distinct CDR3 sequences, and around 23% are seen once. The ten largest clones represent 13% to 15% of the sample. General findings and caveats noted by the study authors: In some patients, the high TCRbeta diversity seen at day 60 was put down to recipient T cells and intrathymic progenitors that had survived conditioning. The apparently early recovery of alphabetaT-cell counts about two months after transplant reportedly depended on only several hundred rapidly expanded clones that came from non-depleted graft cells. Hyperexpanded clone frequencies declined over subsequent months; after one year, T-cell counts and TCRbeta diversity were mostly attributed to newly produced T cells.

V ends up 7 bases short and J 0 bases short, with an unmatched junction base count of 5. The germline V gene encodes CDR1 SGHDT and CDR2 YYEEEE. The CDR3 runs 14 amino acids, cysteine and phenylalanine included. The sequence is cut down to CDR3 DNA, 42 bases in frame from base 1. The chain is encoded by TRBV5-6 joined to TRBJ2-7; TRBD2 fits 9 bases in the junction. The sequence derives from a boy younger than two who had a stem cell transplant for acute myeloid leukemia, so the T cells may come from the graft donor. Here the sequenced sample was PBMCs, mostly from graft donor cells, taken 360 days after TCRalphabeta/CD19-depleted stem cell transplant. The bases are TGTGCCAGCCTCCTAGCGGGGCGCTCCTACGAGCAGTACTTC. The resulting protein is CASLLAGRSYEQYF.